This entry lists 5 T cell receptor beta chains sequenced from one sample in a study of glioma-infiltrating T cells. Amplification of TCR alpha and beta CDR3 regions from RNA used iRepertoire nested multiplex PCR. Via MiXCR, TCRdb re-called the multiplex PCR reads, giving one row per CDR3 protein. The top ten hold over 5.5% of the sample, which has approximately 88,000 distinct CDR3 sequences, approximately 22% seen once. The sequencing input was glioma tissue, nonneoplastic brain tissue, or PBMCs (not recorded which). All receptors come from a human donor with low-grade glioma or glioblastoma, undergoing nonglioma brain surgery, or in good health (not recorded which).

There are many counts of this clonotype. The chain joins TRBV6-1 to TRBJ2-7, with D possibly matching TRBD1 (6 bases). The CDR3 totals 14 residues. Germline-derived CDR1 and CDR2 are MNHNS and SASEGT. Deletions cut 5 bases from V and 5 bases from J, with 16 bases between. The CDR3, as DNA: TGTGCCAGCAGTAAACCCACAGGGACCAACGAGCAGTACTTC. Protein product: CASSKPTGTNEQYF.

This clonotype appeared many times. The chain couples TRBV6-4 to TRBJ1-1; maybe TRBD1 (6 bases). Germline values: CDR1 MRHNA, CDR2 SNTAGT. CDR3 size: 13 residues. V lost 3 bases to trimming and J lost 6 bases, with 11 bases between them. Here the CDR3 DNA reads TGTGCCAGCAGTGATACAGGGTACTCTGAAGCTTTCTTT. This gives the protein CASSDTGYSEAFF.

In its sample, this clonotype was seen many times. This sequence joins TRBV6-1 and TRBJ1-1, with 8 bases fitting TRBD1. Germline CDR1 and CDR2: MNHNS and SASEGT. After removal of 6 bases from V and 0 bases from J, the junction contained 9 bases not matched to a gene. The CDR3 is made up of 16 amino acids. The CDR3 loop reads CASSRRAGQVNTEAFF. The CDR3 nucleotides are TGTGCCAGCAGCCGCAGGGCGGGACAGGTGAACACTGAAGCTTTCTTT.

On this clonotype itself: One base away lies a much larger clone, so this may be a sequencing read error. The chain recombines TRBV4-1 with TRBJ2-3; 8 bases match TRBD2. The CDR3 covers 14 residues. The V and J ends lost 5 bases and 1 base, in that order; junction bases with no gene match: 2. Germline V gene sequence: CDR1 MGHRA, CDR2 YSYEKL. This CDR3 is CASSTTSGTDTQYF. In DNA, the CDR3 is TGCGCCAGCAGCACGACTAGCGGCACAGATACGCAGTATTTT.

This clonotype was recorded at least ten times. This rearrangement joins TRBV2 to TRBJ1-5; D unresolved. Trimming shortened V by 9 bases and J by 4 bases, and 19 bases separated the two germline ends. The CDR3 spans 15 residues. CDR1 and CDR2 from the germline V gene are SNHLY and FYNNEI. The chain's CDR3 is CASCRANRRNQPQHF. CDR3 in DNA: TGTGCCAGTTGCCGGGCCAACAGACGGAATCAGCCCCAGCATTTT.